This is a list of T cell receptor beta chains from one sample in a study of cytomegalovirus exposure and HLA in healthy donors. Sequenced by immunoSEQ multiplex PCR; TCRdb stores in-frame clones only, minus some. Seen here are roughly 200,000 clones, over 65% observed once, and the top ten hold 3.5% to 4.5%. Sequences were obtained from PBMCs. The receptors were sampled from a woman aged 55 to 70 in good health and CMV-seropositive. CDR3s include the opening cysteine and the closing phenylalanine or tryptophan. D genes are given only for firm matches. Expanded clones are given a class, and other clones once, few, many or no size at all.

abundance: .; v_gene: TRBV30; j_gene: TRBJ2-5; d_gene: .; CDR3nt: TGTGCCTGGAGTACTAAAGAGACCCAGTACTTC; CDR3aa: CAWSTKETQYF
abundance: .; v_gene: TRBV5-4; j_gene: TRBJ1-3; d_gene: .; CDR3nt: TGTGCCAGCAGCAGTCCGGGTTTTTCTGGAAACACCATATATTTT; CDR3aa: CASSSPGFSGNTIYF
abundance: once; v_gene: TRBV28; j_gene: TRBJ1-6; d_gene: TRBD1; CDR3nt: TGTGCCAGCGGGGGGACAGGGATAACTCCCCTCCACTTT; CDR3aa: CASGGTGITPLHF
abundance: .; v_gene: TRBV18; j_gene: TRBJ1-3; d_gene: .; CDR3nt: TGTGCCAGCTCACCAGTAGGAGGCTACGGAAACACCATATATTTT; CDR3aa: CASSPVGGYGNTIYF
abundance: .; v_gene: TRBV7-8; j_gene: TRBJ2-5; d_gene: TRBD2; CDR3nt: TGTGCCAGCAGCTTAGCCCGACTAGCGGGGGGTAGAGAGACCCAGTACTTC; CDR3aa: CASSLARLAGGRETQYF
abundance: few; v_gene: TRBV30; j_gene: TRBJ2-5; d_gene: TRBD2; CDR3nt: TGTGCCTGGAGTGTACTACTAGCGTGGGAGACCCAGTACTTC; CDR3aa: CAWSVLLAWETQYF
abundance: few; v_gene: TRBV7-2; j_gene: TRBJ2-7; d_gene: TRBD1; CDR3nt: TGTGCCAGCAGCCCGACAGGGGGCAGGGACGAGCAGTACTTC; CDR3aa: CASSPTGGRDEQYF
abundance: .; v_gene: TRBV7-9; j_gene: TRBJ2-5; d_gene: .; CDR3nt: TGTGCCAGCAGCTTGAGTGTGAAAGAGACCCAGTACTTC; CDR3aa: CASSLSVKETQYF
abundance: .; v_gene: TRBV11-3; j_gene: TRBJ2-7; d_gene: TRBD2; CDR3nt: TGTGCCAGCAGCTCGGTAGCGGGGGACGAGCAGTACTTC; CDR3aa: CASSSVAGDEQYF
abundance: .; v_gene: TRBV2; j_gene: TRBJ1-5; d_gene: TRBD1; CDR3nt: TGTGCCAGCACAAGGGACAGATATAGCAATCAGCCCCAGCATTTT; CDR3aa: CASTRDRYSNQPQHF
abundance: .; v_gene: TRBV9; j_gene: TRBJ2-5; d_gene: .; CDR3nt: TGTGCCAGCAGCCGGTCTCTCGGGGCTTTGACAGGCGTAGAGACCCAGTACTTC; CDR3aa: CASSRSLGALTGVETQYF
abundance: .; v_gene: TRBV9; j_gene: TRBJ2-1; d_gene: TRBD1; CDR3nt: TGTGCCAGCGCTATAAATCCGGGACAGGGGGCTGGTGAGCAGTTCTTC; CDR3aa: CASAINPGQGAGEQFF
abundance: few; v_gene: TRBV5-1; j_gene: TRBJ2-7; d_gene: .; CDR3nt: TGCGCCAGCAGCTCCCGTGGAGGGATCACCTACGAGCAGTACTTC; CDR3aa: CASSSRGGITYEQYF
abundance: .; v_gene: TRBV4-2; j_gene: TRBJ1-5; d_gene: .; CDR3nt: TGTGCCAGCAGCCAAGGACAGCAAAGCAATCAGCCCCAGCATTTT; CDR3aa: CASSQGQQSNQPQHF
abundance: .; v_gene: TRBV9; j_gene: TRBJ1-1; d_gene: .; CDR3nt: TGTGCCAGCAGCAGGGGAACGAACACTGAAGCTTTCTTT; CDR3aa: CASSRGTNTEAFF
abundance: .; v_gene: TRBV15; j_gene: TRBJ2-2; d_gene: .; CDR3nt: TGTGCCACCAGCAGAGTAGTGGGCGTAAACACCGGGGAGCTGTTTTTT; CDR3aa: CATSRVVGVNTGELFF
abundance: .; v_gene: TRBV2; j_gene: TRBJ2-3; d_gene: .; CDR3nt: TGTGCCAGCAGCTCCGGGACACCCTCCCGTGGCCCAGATACGCAGTATTTT; CDR3aa: CASSSGTPSRGPDTQYF
abundance: .; v_gene: TRBV29-1; j_gene: TRBJ2-5; d_gene: .; CDR3nt: TGCAGCGCCACAGGGAGCGAGACCCAGTACTTC; CDR3aa: CSATGSETQYF
abundance: few; v_gene: TRBV5-1; j_gene: TRBJ1-4; d_gene: TRBD1; CDR3nt: TGCGCCAGCTCCAGGGGGCAAAAAGAAAAACTGTTTTTT; CDR3aa: CASSRGQKEKLFF
abundance: once; v_gene: TRBV7-2; j_gene: TRBJ2-6; d_gene: .; CDR3nt: TGTGCCAGCAGCTTAGTTAGCGGAGGCCTCTCTGGGGCCAACGTCCTGACTTTC; CDR3aa: CASSLVSGGLSGANVLTF
abundance: .; v_gene: TRBV6-5; j_gene: TRBJ2-7; d_gene: .; CDR3nt: TGTGCCAGCAGTTACGCAGGGGCCCTCTACGAGCAGTACTTC; CDR3aa: CASSYAGALYEQYF
abundance: .; v_gene: TRBV9; j_gene: TRBJ2-3; d_gene: .; CDR3nt: TGTGCCAGCAGCGCCGTATCTCGGGAGTTGGCAGATACGCAGTATTTT; CDR3aa: CASSAVSRELADTQYF
abundance: few; v_gene: TRBV27; j_gene: TRBJ2-7; d_gene: TRBD2; CDR3nt: TGTGCCAGCAGCCCCCCCCAAGCGGGAGTCTACGAGCAGTACTTC; CDR3aa: CASSPPQAGVYEQYF
abundance: .; v_gene: TRBV29-1; j_gene: TRBJ2-7; d_gene: TRBD2; CDR3nt: TGCAGCGTTGTCAGCCTTAGCGGGGGGTACGAGCAGTACTTC; CDR3aa: CSVVSLSGGYEQYF
abundance: .; v_gene: TRBV14; j_gene: TRBJ2-3; d_gene: TRBD2; CDR3nt: TGTGCCAGCAAACTTGCAGCGGGAGGGCCGGATACGCAGTATTTT; CDR3aa: CASKLAAGGPDTQYF
abundance: .; v_gene: TRBV5-8; j_gene: TRBJ2-1; d_gene: TRBD2; CDR3nt: TGTGCCAGCAGCCCGAGACTAGCGGGAGGCTACAATGAGCAGTTCTTC; CDR3aa: CASSPRLAGGYNEQFF
abundance: .; v_gene: TRBV12-5; j_gene: TRBJ2-3; d_gene: .; CDR3nt: TGTGCTAGTGCGGCCGGACAGAACACAGATACGCAGTATTTT; CDR3aa: CASAAGQNTDTQYF
abundance: .; v_gene: TRBV9; j_gene: TRBJ2-3; d_gene: .; CDR3nt: TGTGCCAGCAGCGTAGCGGGAGCCCACACAGATACGCAGTATTTT; CDR3aa: CASSVAGAHTDTQYF
abundance: .; v_gene: TRBV10-3; j_gene: TRBJ1-2; d_gene: .; CDR3nt: TGTGCCATCAGCCCCGGCCTTCAGGGCCAATATGGCTACACCTTC; CDR3aa: CAISPGLQGQYGYTF
abundance: few; v_gene: TRBV15; j_gene: TRBJ2-7; d_gene: .; CDR3nt: TGTGCCACCAGCAGAGTAGGTAGCGACCACGAGCAGTACTTC; CDR3aa: CATSRVGSDHEQYF
abundance: once; v_gene: TRBV27; j_gene: TRBJ2-6; d_gene: TRBD2; CDR3nt: TGTGCCAGCAGTTTTAGACTAGCGGGAGTCAGCTCTGGGGCCAACGTCCTGACTTTC; CDR3aa: CASSFRLAGVSSGANVLTF
abundance: .; v_gene: TRBV6-6; j_gene: TRBJ2-6; d_gene: .; CDR3nt: TGTGCCACCTCTACAGTGGTCTCTGGGGCCAACGGCCTGACTTTC; CDR3aa: CATSTVVSGANGLTF
abundance: .; v_gene: TRBV5-5; j_gene: TRBJ1-4; d_gene: TRBD1; CDR3nt: TGTGCCAGCAGCCCCGGACAGGGCCCTATGCAAAAACTGTTTTTT; CDR3aa: CASSPGQGPMQKLFF
abundance: .; v_gene: TRBV27; j_gene: TRBJ1-4; d_gene: .; CDR3nt: TGTGCCAGCAGTTTTAGCCGGGGCGGGAGACTGTTTTTT; CDR3aa: CASSFSRGGRLFF
abundance: .; v_gene: TRBV5-4; j_gene: TRBJ1-4; d_gene: TRBD1; CDR3nt: TGTGCCAGCAGCTCTGGCAGGGGGCTTGAAAAACTGTTTTTT; CDR3aa: CASSSGRGLEKLFF
abundance: .; v_gene: TRBV12-2; j_gene: TRBJ1-1; d_gene: .; CDR3nt: TGTGCAAGTCGCTTAGGGTTGGGACAGCTGAACACTGAAGCTTTCTTT; CDR3aa: CASRLGLGQLNTEAFF
abundance: .; v_gene: TRBV5-4; j_gene: TRBJ2-7; d_gene: .; CDR3nt: TGTGCCAGCAGCGGCGGGACGGCGAGAAACACCTACGAGCAGTACTTC; CDR3aa: CASSGGTARNTYEQYF
abundance: .; v_gene: TRBV18; j_gene: TRBJ1-1; d_gene: .; CDR3nt: TGTGCCAGCTCCCGGGGTTGGGGTTCGAACACTGAAGCTTTCTTT; CDR3aa: CASSRGWGSNTEAFF
abundance: .; v_gene: TRBV30; j_gene: TRBJ2-2; d_gene: .; CDR3nt: TGTGCCTGGACCATCACCGGGGAGCTGTTTTTT; CDR3aa: CAWTITGELFF
abundance: .; v_gene: TRBV6-4; j_gene: TRBJ1-2; d_gene: TRBD1; CDR3nt: TGTGCCAGCAGTCCGGGGGACAGGGGCTATGGCTACACCTTC; CDR3aa: CASSPGDRGYGYTF
abundance: .; v_gene: TRBV5-1; j_gene: TRBJ2-7; d_gene: TRBD2; CDR3nt: TGCGCCAGCAGCTTAAGGCTAGCGGGGGGCTCCTACGAGCAGTACTTC; CDR3aa: CASSLRLAGGSYEQYF
abundance: .; v_gene: TRBV6-5; j_gene: TRBJ1-5; d_gene: .; CDR3nt: TGTGCCAGCACCACCGGGGGGAACAATCAGCCCCAGCATTTT; CDR3aa: CASTTGGNNQPQHF
abundance: .; v_gene: TRBV7-3; j_gene: TRBJ2-3; d_gene: TRBD2; CDR3nt: TGTGCCAGCAGCATAAGCGGGGGGGCAGCAACGCAGTATTTT; CDR3aa: CASSISGGAATQYF
abundance: .; v_gene: TRBV28; j_gene: TRBJ1-2; d_gene: TRBD1; CDR3nt: TGTGCCAGCAGCCCGACAGGGGGCGTCTATGGCTACACCTTC; CDR3aa: CASSPTGGVYGYTF
abundance: .; v_gene: TRBV18; j_gene: TRBJ2-2; d_gene: TRBD2; CDR3nt: TGTGCCAGCTCACTGCCGGGACTAGCGGGATCCGGGGAGCTGTTTTTT; CDR3aa: CASSLPGLAGSGELFF
abundance: .; v_gene: TRBV23-1; j_gene: TRBJ2-5; d_gene: TRBD1; CDR3nt: TGCGCCAGCAGCCGGGGACAGGGGGGCGGGGAGACCCAGTACTTC; CDR3aa: CASSRGQGGGETQYF
abundance: .; v_gene: TRBV6-5; j_gene: TRBJ2-7; d_gene: .; CDR3nt: TGTGCCAGCAGTTACTCGGGCAGCTACGAGCAGTACTTC; CDR3aa: CASSYSGSYEQYF
abundance: .; v_gene: TRBV6-5; j_gene: TRBJ2-5; d_gene: .; CDR3nt: TGTGCCGCTCGGGACTCTATGGAGACCCAGTACTTC; CDR3aa: CAARDSMETQYF
abundance: .; v_gene: TRBV7-9; j_gene: TRBJ1-2; d_gene: .; CDR3nt: TGTGCCAGCAGCCCCGACGGGGGGAGCTATGGCTACACCTTC; CDR3aa: CASSPDGGSYGYTF
abundance: .; v_gene: TRBV27; j_gene: TRBJ2-1; d_gene: .; CDR3nt: TGTGCCAGCAGTAATGACTATCAGTCCTACAATGAGCAGTTCTTC; CDR3aa: CASSNDYQSYNEQFF
abundance: .; v_gene: TRBV10-3; j_gene: TRBJ2-1; d_gene: TRBD2; CDR3nt: TGTGCCATCAGGAGCGGGAGCTCCTACAATGAGCAGTTCTTC; CDR3aa: CAIRSGSSYNEQFF
abundance: .; v_gene: TRBV27; j_gene: TRBJ2-5; d_gene: TRBD2; CDR3nt: TGTGCCAGCAGTTTATGGGGGACTAGCGGAGTCCAAGAGACCCAGTACTTC; CDR3aa: CASSLWGTSGVQETQYF
abundance: few; v_gene: TRBV19; j_gene: TRBJ1-5; d_gene: .; CDR3nt: TGTGCCAGTAGTATAAGCATGGGGGCGCGTCAGCCCCAGCATTTT; CDR3aa: CASSISMGARQPQHF
abundance: .; v_gene: TRBV7-9; j_gene: TRBJ1-6; d_gene: .; CDR3nt: TGTGCCAGCAGCTTAAACTTTTCACCCCTCCACTTT; CDR3aa: CASSLNFSPLHF
abundance: .; v_gene: TRBV19; j_gene: TRBJ2-1; d_gene: .; CDR3nt: TGTGCCAGTAGTATCGGTTGGCTAGCCTCTGAGCAGTTCTTC; CDR3aa: CASSIGWLASEQFF
abundance: once; v_gene: TRBV4-1; j_gene: TRBJ2-1; d_gene: .; CDR3nt: TGCGCCAGCAGCCAAGTCCGGGACAATGAGCAGTTCTTC; CDR3aa: CASSQVRDNEQFF
abundance: .; v_gene: TRBV5-1; j_gene: TRBJ2-1; d_gene: TRBD2; CDR3nt: TGCGCCAGCAGCCCTAGCGGGGGGTCCTACAATGAGCAGTTCTTC; CDR3aa: CASSPSGGSYNEQFF
abundance: once; v_gene: TRBV7-6; j_gene: TRBJ2-6; d_gene: .; CDR3nt: TGTGCCAGCAGCCCCAGAGGGGCGGCAGGGGCCAACGGCCTGACTTTC; CDR3aa: CASSPRGAAGANGLTF
abundance: few; v_gene: TRBV19; j_gene: TRBJ2-3; d_gene: .; CDR3nt: TGTGCCAGTAGTCCCCTTGGTGCGGGGTCCACAGATACGCAGTATTTT; CDR3aa: CASSPLGAGSTDTQYF